This T cell receptor (beta chain) was captured by sequencing in a study of blood T cell repertoires in COVID-19. In the study overall: There were acute and convalescent COVID-19 samples, and they came from the United States, Italy and Spain.

Original methodology: Amplification of reference gene primers was used by the study to estimate nucleated cell counts. The assay was immunoSEQ multiplex PCR, and TCRdb's table has in-frame clones only and misses some. V, J and clone size were drawn from that table, and D and trimming were deduced from the DNA. Here the sample spans about 36,000 clones, around four fifths being singletons. CDR1 and CDR2 (germline): LNHDA, SQIVND (reference sequence). This CDR3 region has 14 residues. V lost 10 bases and J lost 5; bases outside the gene matches: 8. This TCR derives from a man between 60 and 75 years old with acute or convalescent COVID-19. The sample taken for sequencing was peripheral blood. The chain employs TRBV19 and TRBJ2-2; TRBD1 matches at 9 bases. CDR3 protein: CATKDRGGTGELFF. CDR3 coding DNA: TGTGCCACAAAGGACAGGGGCGGGACCGGGGAGCTGTTTTTT. Full variable domain (missing parts from reference TRBV19 and TRBJ2-2): DGGITQSPKYLFRKEGQNVTLSCEQNLNHDAMYWYRQDPGQGLRLIYYSQIVNDFQKGDIAEGYSVSREKKESFPLTVTSAQKNPTAFYLCATKDRGGTGELFFGEGSRLTVL.